This T cell receptor beta chain derives from a study of cytomegalovirus exposure and HLA in healthy donors. This PCR relied on a set of 60 Vbeta primers and 13 Jbeta primers. Assay: immunoSEQ multiplex PCR; the TCRdb copy retains only in-frame clones and omits some. Among some 140,000 clones listed, over 80% were seen once. The CDR3 contains 8 residues. Germline loops: CDR1 MGHDK, CDR2 SYGVNS. The V gene lost 11 bases and the J gene lost 11 bases, with 9 bases spanning the gap. This clone was picked up a small number of times. The chain is built from TRBV25-1 and TRBJ1-1; D is ambiguous. The receptor was isolated from a man aged 40-55 years in good health and CMV-seronegative. Specimen: PBMCs. The CDR3 DNA follows: TGTGCCCGAACGGAGGCTTTCTTT. This gives the protein CARTEAFF.